This TCR beta chain is drawn from a study of T-cell memory formation after mild COVID-19. Study in general: TCR clusters were mostly confined to one donor each.

This clonotype was observed a few times. TCRdb reprocessed the 5' RACE reads via MiXCR and lists one record per CDR3 protein. Found here are under 250,000 distinct CDR3 sequences, around 25% of them singletons; the top ten hold around 10%. The J segment lost 7 bases and the V segment lost 2 bases, leaving 4 bases of the junction unmatched. The CDR3 covers 13 residues. The germline V gene has CDR1 SQVTM and CDR2 ANQGSEA. The J gene is TRBJ2-4, the V gene TRBV29-1, with 8 positions matching TRBD1. Specimen: PBMCs or a T cell subset sorted from them (not recorded which). This clonotype was obtained from an adult woman who had mild COVID-19 (a few samples of this study predate the infection). Cell type and time point are not known. CDR3 DNA sequence: TGCAGCGTTGAACAGGGGGCCGGGAACATTCAGTACTTC. This codes for CSVEQGAGNIQYF.